This TCR beta chain was observed in a study of T cells in Graves' hyperthyroidism and ophthalmopathy. A note on this clonotype: Its antigen is unknown. The junction departs from germline at one end; a sequencing error may be responsible.

CDR1 is KGHDR and CDR2 is SFDVKD in the germline V gene. The CDR3 spans 13 residues. Study observations and caveats: By a 13 V-J model, ophthalmopathy was set apart from stable hyperthyroidism. In blood, most of the thyroid clonotypes expanded above 0.001 were also present.

Researchers amplified the TCR beta CDR3 regions from RNA transcripts. Initially, a first-round RT-PCR of the TCR CDR3 employed the HTBI primer set. TCRdb processed the multiplex PCR reads anew with MiXCR; each CDR3 protein has one entry. The table shows roughly 700,000 distinct CDR3 sequences, with about 35% occurring only once. Lactation, pregnancy, other autoimmune disease or uncontrolled infection led to exclusion of patients. Clinicians diagnosed patients from clinical symptoms, serum thyroxine and TRAb, thyroid ultrasound and orbital computed tomography. This chain uses TRBV24-1 with TRBJ1-1; D remains ambiguous. The specimen sequenced was blood. The sequence was collected from a woman in her 40s with Graves' hyperthyroidism. The CDR3 nucleotides are TGTGCCAGCAGTGCATACAAGAACACTGAAGCTTTCTTT. Protein product: CASSAYKNTEAFF.